One sample yielded the 29 T cell receptor beta chains listed below, sequenced in a study of CD8+ T cells in alopecia areata. The treatment is: oral pan-JAK inhibitor, 5-10 mg twice daily. Following RNA extraction, reverse transcription yielded cDNA that acted as the sequencing template. TCRdb's table, derived via immunoSEQ multiplex PCR, lists solely in-frame clones and lacks some. The profile shows over 85,000 clones, approximately 66% of them singletons. This sample comprised CD8+ T cells sorted from blood, obtained at week 4, from a patient treated with tofacitinib. These receptors were obtained from a human donor with alopecia areata.

The chain joins TRBV6-1 to TRBJ2-1; TRBD1 is a possible D gene (5 bases). Germline CDR1 is MNHNS and CDR2 is SASEGT. The CDR3 has 15 amino acids. Deletions cut 3 bases from V and 6 bases from J, with 15 bases between. CDR3 DNA sequence: TGTGCCAGCAGTGAGTGGCAGGGTTGGGGCAATGAGCAGTTCTTC. It codes for CASSEWQGWGNEQFF.

This clone was seen a few times. A junction boundary mismatches the germline segment, possibly from a read error. The chain recombines TRBV7-7 with TRBJ1-2; D gene unclear. The CDR3 loop spans 14 amino acids. Germline V gene sequence: CDR1 SSHAT, CDR2 FNYEAQ (reference sequence). The CDR3 DNA sequence: TGTGCCAGCAGCTCACTGGGTCCTCTCCAGACGGCCTGCTTC. Its translation is CASSSLGPLQTACF. Full variable domain (remainder filled in from reference TRBV7-7 and TRBJ1-2): GAGVSQSPRYKVTKRGQDVTLRCDPISSHATLYWYQQALGQGPEFLTYFNYEAQPDKSGLPSDRFSAERPEGSISTLTIQRTEQRDSAMYRCASSSLGPLQTACFGSGTRLTVV.

As regards this clone: No DNA is shown, since the ends of the CDR3 on it are uncertain; the CDR3 is the one TCRdb lists. The chain carries TRBV2 and TRBJ2-1; TRBD1 reflects the table's D call only, with no check against the DNA. Germline CDR1 SNHLY, CDR2 FYNNEI. The CDR3 length is 16 residues, termini included. CDR3 protein: CASSDFRGQGNNEQFF.

This clone was seen only a few times. The chain joins TRBV9 to TRBJ1-1; a possible D gene is TRBD1 (6 bases). Germline CDR1 is SGDLS and CDR2 is YYNGEE. V shed 1 base and J shed 3 bases, with 13 bases lying between them. This CDR3 has 15 residues. CDR3 sequence (DNA): TGTGCCAGCAGCGTAAAGGGGGACCCAGACACTGAAGCTTTCTTT. Amino acids: CASSVKGDPDTEAFF.

In this sample, this clone turned up a few times. CDR3 in amino acids: CASSHPGTGEETQYF. The CDR3 DNA sequence: TGCGCCAGCAGCCACCCCGGGACAGGGGAAGAGACCCAGTACTTC. The chain combines TRBV4-1 with TRBJ2-5, with 10 bases aligning to TRBD1. CDR1 and CDR2 (germline): MGHRA, YSYEKL. This CDR3 spans 15 amino acids. V lost 3 bases and J lost 3; bases outside the gene matches: 4.

The chain links TRBV5-1 to TRBJ2-2, with TRBD1 matching over 7 bases. The V segment lost 2 bases and the J segment 6 bases; nucleotides outside the gene matches: 13. The CDR3 totals 17 residues. CDR1 is SGHRS, CDR2 YFSETQ, per germline. The CDR3 is CASSFLGPGQKSGELFF. CDR3 DNA sequence: TGCGCCAGCAGCTTTTTAGGACCGGGACAGAAGTCCGGGGAGCTGTTTTTT.

The chain is built from TRBV27 and TRBJ2-7; TRBD1 is a possible D gene (5 bases). The germline V gene has CDR1 MNHEY and CDR2 SMNVEV (reference sequence). The CDR3 covers 13 residues. V lost 2 bases and J lost 3, with 8 bases in between. CDR3 in amino acids: CASSLATDYEQYF. The CDR3 nucleotides read TGTGCCAGCAGTTTAGCGACAGACTACGAGCAGTACTTC.

The chain joins TRBV6-4 to TRBJ1-1, with no clear D. The CDR3 has 14 residues. The V gene's germline CDR1 is MRHNA and CDR2 SNTAGT. V was clipped by 0 bases and J by 7 bases, with 12 bases between them. The CDR3 here is CASSDSTKGSEAFF. CDR3 in DNA: TGTGCCAGCAGTGACTCGACCAAAGGCAGTGAAGCTTTCTTT.

This clone has just a few counts. V usage is TRBV30 and J usage is TRBJ1-1, with D maybe TRBD1 (6 bases). The CDR3 contains 14 residues. The ends were cut back, 4 bases at V and 0 bases at J, with 12 bases in the middle. The germline CDR1 and CDR2 sequences are GTSNPN and SVGIG (reference sequence). The CDR3 region has the DNA TGTGCCTGGAAGACAGGACCTATGAACACTGAAGCTTTCTTT. Translating it yields CAWKTGPMNTEAFF.

The chain has TRBV7-9 and TRBJ2-1; TRBD2 matches at 7 bases. Germline CDR1 reads SEHNR; CDR2 reads FQNEAQ (reference sequence). V shed 3 bases, J shed 2 bases, and the junction held 1 base outside the gene matches. The CDR3 loop spans 14 amino acids. CDR3 nucleotides: TGTGCCAGCAGCTTCGGGGGGACCTACAATGAGCAGTTCTTC. Its protein is CASSFGGTYNEQFF. Complete variable domain (other parts from reference TRBV7-9 and TRBJ2-1): DTGVSQNPRHKITKRGQNVTFRCDPISEHNRLYWYRQTLGQGPEFLTYFQNEAQLEKSRLLSDRFSAERPKGSFSTLEIQRTEQGDSAMYLCASSFGGTYNEQFFGPGTRLTVL.

The chain uses TRBV5-5 and TRBJ2-2; TRBD2 aligns across 10 bases. The CDR3 spans 17 residues. Looked up from germline, CDR1 is SGHKS and CDR2 is YYEKEE (reference sequence). V lost 2 bases to trimming and J lost 3 bases; unmatched junction nucleotides: 7. CDR3 sequence reads: CASSFSAGGPDTGELFF. Written as DNA, the CDR3 is TGTGCCAGCAGCTTTTCAGCGGGGGGGCCAGACACCGGGGAGCTGTTTTTT. Combining the CDR3 with reference TRBV5-5 and TRBJ2-2 gives the whole variable domain DAGVTQSPTHLIKTRGQQVTLRCSPISGHKSVSWYQQVLGQGPQFIFQYYEKEERGRGNFPDRFSARQFPNYSSELNVNALLLGDSALYLCASSFSAGGPDTGELFFGEGSRLTVL.

This clone was picked up one time. CDR3 sequence reads: CASTGTGEIFFMGYTF. DNA of the CDR3: TGTGCCAGCACCGGGACAGGTGAAATCTTCTTTATGGGCTACACCTTC. V and J are TRBV7-9 and TRBJ1-2; 8 bases align to TRBD1. The CDR3 is made up of 16 amino acids. Looked up from germline, CDR1 is SEHNR and CDR2 is FQNEAQ (reference sequence). The V gene end was trimmed by 7 bases and the J gene end by 8 bases; junction bases not matched to a gene: 18.

This clone was recorded only once. This chain uses TRBV7-9 with TRBJ2-1; D not resolved. Germline-derived CDR1 and CDR2 are SEHNR and FQNEAQ (reference sequence). The V gene lost 3 bases and the J gene lost 1 base, with 4 bases spanning the gap. The CDR3 runs 13 residues. The CDR3 spells CASSLGSYNEQFF. In DNA form, the CDR3 reads TGTGCCAGCAGCTTGGGTTCCTACAATGAGCAGTTCTTC.

The gene calls are TRBV4-3 and TRBJ1-6, with 10 bases that match TRBD1. J was trimmed by 11 bases and V by 4 bases; bases with no gene match: 11. The CDR3 covers 16 residues. Germline lookup yields CDR1 LGHNA and CDR2 YSLEER. CDR3 sequence: CASSRGQGNVNTPLHF. The CDR3 DNA follows: TGCGCCAGCAGCCGGGGACAGGGGAATGTCAATACACCCCTCCACTTT.

The table lists this clone with a few counts. The chain uses TRBV19 and TRBJ2-6; D gene uncertain. Trimming left V 3 bases short and J 0 bases short, with 6 bases between. The CDR3 runs 15 residues. The V gene's germline CDR1 is LNHDA and CDR2 SQIVND (reference sequence). CDR3 protein: CASSISSSGANVLTF. The CDR3 DNA sequence: TGTGCCAGTAGTATTTCCAGCTCTGGGGCCAACGTCCTGACTTTC.

The chain is built from TRBV7-9 and TRBJ2-1; no reliable D call. Trimming removed 3 bases at V and 6 bases at J, with 6 bases between. The CDR3 consists of 12 residues. Germline V lookup: CDR1 SEHNR, CDR2 FQNEAQ (reference sequence). CDR3 region: CASSFSFNEQFF. The DNA of the CDR3 is TGTGCCAGCAGCTTTTCTTTCAATGAGCAGTTCTTC.

The rearrangement uses TRBV7-9 and TRBJ1-2; 10 nucleotides match TRBD1. Germline V gene sequence: CDR1 SEHNR, CDR2 FQNEAQ (reference sequence). V was pared by 5 bases and J by 8 bases, with 5 bases of the junction left unmatched. The CDR3 has 13 residues. Here the CDR3 reads CASSPGTGVGYTF. CDR3 coding DNA: TGTGCCAGCAGCCCAGGGACAGGGGTAGGCTACACCTTC.

This clone was counted a few times. J is TRBJ2-4 and V is TRBV29-1; TRBD1 matches 12 bases. V was pared by 0 bases and J by 5 bases, with 8 bases of the junction left unmatched. This CDR3 comprises 17 residues. From germline, CDR1 is SQVTM and CDR2 ANQGSEA. The CDR3, as DNA: TGCAGCGTTGAAGATGTGCGGGGACAGGGGGCGGAAAACATTCAGTACTTC. Translating gives CSVEDVRGQGAENIQYF.

The chain employs TRBV29-1 and TRBJ1-1; TRBD1 might be the D (5 bases). CDR1 is SQVTM and CDR2 is ANQGSEA in the germline V gene. Trimming stripped 7 bases from V and 3 bases from J, with 18 bases between. The CDR3 is made up of 14 amino acids. The CDR3, as DNA: TGCAGCGCTAACGGCAGGGATGAGGACACTGAAGCTTTCTTT. This sequence encodes CSANGRDEDTEAFF.

This clone appeared once. CDR3 coding DNA: TGCGCCAGCAGCCAAGCTTGGGAGGGGCAGGGACGGGACAATGAGCAGTTCTTC. This sequence encodes CASSQAWEGQGRDNEQFF. The J gene is TRBJ2-1, the V gene TRBV4-3; 7 bases match TRBD2. The CDR3 is made up of 18 amino acids. Germline CDR1 LGHNA, CDR2 YSLEER. Losses at the gene ends were 1 base for V and 5 bases for J; bases not matched to a gene: 14.

This chain connects TRBV7-9 to TRBJ1-1; TRBD1 matches at 7 bases. The CDR3 loop spans 12 amino acids. The V and J ends lost 5 bases and 8 bases, in that order; junction bases with no gene match: 5. Germline V gene data show CDR1 as SEHNR and CDR2 as FQNEAQ (reference sequence). Here the CDR3 DNA reads TGTGCCAGCAGCCTCCCGGGACAGGAAGCTTTCTTT. This codes for CASSLPGQEAFF.

The chain is built from TRBV4-1 and TRBJ2-7; 11 bases map to TRBD2. The CDR3 extends over 16 amino acids. Germline values: CDR1 MGHRA, CDR2 YSYEKL. V shed 1 base, J shed 3 bases, and the junction held 5 bases outside the gene matches. CDR3 region: CASSQVSSGRIYEQYF. For the CDR3, the DNA is TGCGCCAGCAGCCAAGTATCTAGCGGGAGGATCTACGAGCAGTACTTC.

The chain recombines TRBV5-4 with TRBJ1-2, with a weak D call TRBD1 (6 bases). CDR1 is SGHNT and CDR2 is YYREEE in the germline V gene (reference sequence). The CDR3 has 17 amino acids. Trimming cost V 4 bases and J 0 bases, with 19 bases left between them. CDR3 coding DNA: TGTGCCAGCAGCGACGACAGGACCCTTCTTGCTAACTATGGCTACACCTTC. It yields the protein CASSDDRTLLANYGYTF.

The chain combines TRBV7-2 with TRBJ2-7; 10 nucleotides line up with TRBD2. CDR1 and CDR2 (germline): SGHTA, FQGNSA. The CDR3 runs 16 residues. J gave up 9 bases and V 3 bases, and 14 bases lay outside the gene matches. CDR3 DNA: TGTGCCAGCAGCTTCCTCTTTCTAGCGGGAGCCTCCCCGCAGTACTTC. This translates into CASSFLFLAGASPQYF.

The chain combines TRBV7-9 with TRBJ2-7; possibly TRBD1 or TRBD2 for D (5 bases each). In germline, CDR1 is SEHNR, CDR2 FQNEAQ (reference sequence). The V end was cut by 5 bases, the J end by 2 bases, with 19 bases between. The CDR3 runs to 16 residues. The CDR3 loop is CASSPPPPGTTYEQYF. CDR3 coding DNA: TGTGCCAGCAGCCCTCCACCACCCGGGACGACCTACGAGCAGTACTTC.

This clone was recorded once. The J gene is TRBJ1-2, the V gene TRBV6-5; D is unclear. Germline values: CDR1 MNHEY, CDR2 SVGAGI. The V gene lost 6 bases and the J gene lost 6 bases, with 8 bases spanning the gap. CDR3 length: 11 amino acids. CDR3 coding DNA: TGTGCCAGCAGCGCCGGAGATGGCTACACCTTC. Translating gives CASSAGDGYTF.

A remark on this clone: Other DNA sequences in the sample encode the same CDR3. V gene TRBV28 combines with J gene TRBJ2-1; D ambiguous. Trimming cost V 3 bases and J 7 bases, with 1 base left between them. The CDR3 consists of 10 residues. The germline V gene has CDR1 MDHEN and CDR2 SYDVKM. CDR3 in amino acids: CASSFNEQFF. The CDR3 DNA is TGTGCCAGCAGTTTTAATGAGCAGTTCTTC.

The chain carries TRBV4-3 and TRBJ2-7; D uncertain. This CDR3 contains 13 residues. The germline V and J ends were trimmed by 1 base and 5 bases, with 9 bases remaining between them. CDR1 and CDR2 from the germline V gene are LGHNA and YSLEER. The CDR3 nucleotides read TGCGCCAGCAGCCAAGGGCAAGCCAACGAGCAGTACTTC. Protein product: CASSQGQANEQYF.

This chain uses TRBV4-3 with TRBJ2-7, with 9 positions matching TRBD1. The V and J ends lost 0 bases and 3 bases, in that order; junction bases with no gene match: 6. CDR1 and CDR2 from the germline V gene are LGHNA and YSLEER. This CDR3 is built from 16 residues. The CDR3 protein is CASSQDTGTGNYEQYF. Here the CDR3 DNA reads TGCGCCAGCAGCCAAGATACGGGGACAGGGAACTACGAGCAGTACTTC.